This T cell receptor (beta chain) was sequenced during a study of beta chain features in type 1 diabetes. Broader study findings: Reduced insertions and increased deletions marked VDJ junctions in type 1 diabetes patients.

Trimming shortened V by 4 bases and J by 5 bases, and 14 bases separated the two germline ends. CDR3 length equals 13 residues. The V gene's germline CDR1 is GTSNPN and CDR2 SVGIG (reference sequence). Details on this clone: Its antigen is currently unknown.

The entirety of the isolated RNA underwent reverse transcription, so expressed TCRB transcripts were sequenced. Only in-frame clones appear in the TCRdb table, and some are missing; sequencing was by immunoSEQ multiplex PCR. This sample has under 450,000 clones, with approximately 15% found just once. The sequence came from a woman between 18 and 30 years old in good health. The sequenced sample consisted of naive CD4+ T cells from blood. This chain uses TRBV30 with TRBJ1-1, with D tentatively TRBD1 (6 bases). CDR3 in DNA: TGTGCCTGGAATATAAATACAGGGACTGAAGCTTTCTTT. The encoded protein is CAWNINTGTEAFF.